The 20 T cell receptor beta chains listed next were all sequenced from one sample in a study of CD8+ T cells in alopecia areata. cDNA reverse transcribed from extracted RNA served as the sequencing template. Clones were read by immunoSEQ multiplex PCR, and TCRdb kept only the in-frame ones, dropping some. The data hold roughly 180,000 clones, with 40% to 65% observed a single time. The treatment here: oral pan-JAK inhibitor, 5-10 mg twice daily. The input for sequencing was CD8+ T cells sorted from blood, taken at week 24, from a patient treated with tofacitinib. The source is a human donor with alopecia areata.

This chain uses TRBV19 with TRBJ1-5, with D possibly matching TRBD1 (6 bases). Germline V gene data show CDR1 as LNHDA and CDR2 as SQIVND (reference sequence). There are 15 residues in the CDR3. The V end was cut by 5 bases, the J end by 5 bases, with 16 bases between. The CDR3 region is CASSPWTDPDQPQHF. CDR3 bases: TGTGCCAGTAGTCCGTGGACAGATCCTGATCAGCCCCAGCATTTT.

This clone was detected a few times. The CDR3 DNA is TGCGCCAGCAGCCAAGATCAGGGTTCACCCCTCCACTTT. This translates into CASSQDQGSPLHF. J is TRBJ1-6 and V is TRBV4-3, with TRBD1 as a possible D gene (5 bases). V shed 0 bases and J shed 9 bases, with 6 bases lying between them. The CDR3 is made up of 13 amino acids. In germline, CDR1 is LGHNA, CDR2 YSLEER.

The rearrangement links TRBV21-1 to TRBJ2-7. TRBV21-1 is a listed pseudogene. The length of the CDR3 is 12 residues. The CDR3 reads CASSKPWGEQYF. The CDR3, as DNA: TGTGCCAGCAGCAAACCCTGGGGGGAGCAGTACTTC.

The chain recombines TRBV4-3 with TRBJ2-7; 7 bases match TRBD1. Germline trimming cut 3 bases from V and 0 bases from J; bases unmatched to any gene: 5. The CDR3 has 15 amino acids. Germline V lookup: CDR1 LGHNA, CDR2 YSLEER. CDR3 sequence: CASSQDRPPSYEQYF. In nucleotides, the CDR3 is TGCGCCAGCAGCCAGGACAGGCCCCCCTCCTACGAGCAGTACTTC.

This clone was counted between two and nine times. The CDR3 nucleotides are TGTGCCAGCAGCCCCACCCCGGGACAGGGGAACACTGAAGCTTTCTTT. As protein: CASSPTPGQGNTEAFF. V is TRBV9 and J is TRBJ1-1; 9 positions agree with TRBD1. The CDR3 is made up of 16 amino acids. V was clipped by 4 bases and J by 1 base; unmatched bases: 8. The germline V gene encodes CDR1 SGDLS and CDR2 YYNGEE.

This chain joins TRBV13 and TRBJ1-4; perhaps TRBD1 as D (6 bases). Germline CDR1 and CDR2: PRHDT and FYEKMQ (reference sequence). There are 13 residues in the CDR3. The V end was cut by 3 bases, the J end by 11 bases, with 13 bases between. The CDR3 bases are TGTGCCAGCAGCTTTGGACGGCAGGGGAAACTGTTTTTT. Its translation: CASSFGRQGKLFF.

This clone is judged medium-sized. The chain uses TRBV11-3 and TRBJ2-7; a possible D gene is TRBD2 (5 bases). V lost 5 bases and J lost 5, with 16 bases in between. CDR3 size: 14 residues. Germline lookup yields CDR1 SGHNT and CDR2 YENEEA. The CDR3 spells CASSNRAVANEQYF. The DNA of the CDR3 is TGTGCCAGCAGCAACCGAGCGGTTGCTAACGAGCAGTACTTC.

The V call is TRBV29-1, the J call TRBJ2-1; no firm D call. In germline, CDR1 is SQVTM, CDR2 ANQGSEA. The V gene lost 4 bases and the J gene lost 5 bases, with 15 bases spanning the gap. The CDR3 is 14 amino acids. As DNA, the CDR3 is TGCAGCGTTGGAGGCGAGACGAGAAACAATGAGCAGTTCTTC. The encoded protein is CSVGGETRNNEQFF.

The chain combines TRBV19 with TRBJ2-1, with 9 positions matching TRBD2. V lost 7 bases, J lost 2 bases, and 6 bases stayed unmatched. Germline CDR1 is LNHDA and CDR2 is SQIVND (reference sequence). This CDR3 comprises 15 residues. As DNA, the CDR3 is TGTGCCAGTACCTTCGCGGGGGGGCCCTACAATGAGCAGTTCTTC. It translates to CASTFAGGPYNEQFF.

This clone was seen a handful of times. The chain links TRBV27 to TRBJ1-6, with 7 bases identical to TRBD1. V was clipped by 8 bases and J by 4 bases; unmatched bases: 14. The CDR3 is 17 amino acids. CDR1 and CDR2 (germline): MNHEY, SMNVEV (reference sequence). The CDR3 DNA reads TGTGCCAGCGCCGACCCGAAGAGACAGGGATATAATTCACCCCTCCACTTT. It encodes CASADPKRQGYNSPLHF.

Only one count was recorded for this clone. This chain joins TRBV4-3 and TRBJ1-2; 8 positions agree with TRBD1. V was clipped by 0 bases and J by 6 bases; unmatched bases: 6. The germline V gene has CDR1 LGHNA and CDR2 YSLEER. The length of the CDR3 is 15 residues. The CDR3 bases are TGCGCCAGCAGCCAAGACCGGACAGGGTGGAATGGCTACACCTTC. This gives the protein CASSQDRTGWNGYTF.

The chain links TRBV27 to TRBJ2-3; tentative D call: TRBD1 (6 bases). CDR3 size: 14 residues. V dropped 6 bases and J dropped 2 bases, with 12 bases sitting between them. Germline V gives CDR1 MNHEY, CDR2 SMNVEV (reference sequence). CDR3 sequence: CASSHRDHTDTQYF. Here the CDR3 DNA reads TGTGCCAGCAGCCACAGGGACCACACAGATACGCAGTATTTT.

The CDR3 here is CAWSADRAAYNSPLHF. As DNA, the CDR3 is TGTGCCTGGAGTGCGGACAGGGCCGCCTATAATTCACCCCTCCACTTT. The chain links TRBV30 to TRBJ1-6; 8 bases agree with TRBD1. Looked up from germline, CDR1 is GTSNPN and CDR2 is SVGIG (reference sequence). This CDR3 has 16 residues. Trimming cost V 1 base and J 2 bases; bases outside gene matches: 4.

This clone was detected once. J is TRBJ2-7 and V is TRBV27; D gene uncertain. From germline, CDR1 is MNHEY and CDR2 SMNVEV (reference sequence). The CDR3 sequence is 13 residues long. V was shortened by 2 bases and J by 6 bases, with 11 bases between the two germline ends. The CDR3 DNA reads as TGTGCCAGCAGTTTAGCCTTACAGAGCGAGCAGTACTTC. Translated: CASSLALQSEQYF.

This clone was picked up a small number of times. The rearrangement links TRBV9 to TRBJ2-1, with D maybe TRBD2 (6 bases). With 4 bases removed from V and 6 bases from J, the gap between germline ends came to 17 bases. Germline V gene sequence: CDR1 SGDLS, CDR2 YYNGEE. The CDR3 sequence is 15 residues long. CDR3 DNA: TGTGCCAGCAGCCTCGCGGGACGGGGCACCAATGAGCAGTTCTTC. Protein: CASSLAGRGTNEQFF.

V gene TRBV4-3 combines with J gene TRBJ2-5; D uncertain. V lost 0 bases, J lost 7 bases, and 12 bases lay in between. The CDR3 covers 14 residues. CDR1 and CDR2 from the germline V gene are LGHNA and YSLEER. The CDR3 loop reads CASSQDLLSGTQYF. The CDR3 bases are TGCGCCAGCAGCCAAGATTTGTTGTCGGGGACCCAGTACTTC.

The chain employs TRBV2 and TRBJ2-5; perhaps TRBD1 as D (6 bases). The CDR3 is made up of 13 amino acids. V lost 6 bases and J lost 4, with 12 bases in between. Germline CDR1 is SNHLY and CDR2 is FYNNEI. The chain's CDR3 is CASSSGQTETQYF. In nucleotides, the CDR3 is TGTGCCAGCAGCTCCGGACAGACAGAGACCCAGTACTTC.

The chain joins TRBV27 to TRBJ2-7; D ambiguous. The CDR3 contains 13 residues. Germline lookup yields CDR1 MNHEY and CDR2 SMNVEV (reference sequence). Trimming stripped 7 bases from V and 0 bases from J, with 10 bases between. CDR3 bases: TGTGCCAGCACAAACTTCAGCTCCTACGAGCAGTACTTC. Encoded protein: CASTNFSSYEQYF.

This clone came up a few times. The CDR3 here is CASSWGWDTEAFF. CDR3 bases: TGTGCCAGCAGTTGGGGGTGGGACACTGAAGCTTTCTTT. J is TRBJ1-1 and V is TRBV5-6; a weak D match, TRBD1 (5 bases). The CDR3 consists of 13 residues. The germline V gene encodes CDR1 SGHDT and CDR2 YYEEEE. The V end was cut by 5 bases, the J end by 3 bases, with 11 bases between. The full variable domain, with the rest looked up from reference TRBV5-6 and TRBJ1-1, is DAGVTQSPTHLIKTRGQQVTLRCSPKSGHDTVSWYQQALGQGPQFIFQYYEEEERQRGNFPDRFSGHQFPNYSSELNVNALLLGDSALYLCASSWGWDTEAFFGQGTRLTVV.

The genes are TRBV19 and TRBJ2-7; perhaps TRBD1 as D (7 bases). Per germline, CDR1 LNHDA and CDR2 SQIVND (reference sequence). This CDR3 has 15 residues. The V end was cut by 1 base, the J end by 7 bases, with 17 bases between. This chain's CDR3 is CASSIALEGAKEQYF. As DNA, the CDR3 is TGTGCCAGTAGTATAGCCCTGGAGGGGGCAAAGGAGCAGTACTTC.